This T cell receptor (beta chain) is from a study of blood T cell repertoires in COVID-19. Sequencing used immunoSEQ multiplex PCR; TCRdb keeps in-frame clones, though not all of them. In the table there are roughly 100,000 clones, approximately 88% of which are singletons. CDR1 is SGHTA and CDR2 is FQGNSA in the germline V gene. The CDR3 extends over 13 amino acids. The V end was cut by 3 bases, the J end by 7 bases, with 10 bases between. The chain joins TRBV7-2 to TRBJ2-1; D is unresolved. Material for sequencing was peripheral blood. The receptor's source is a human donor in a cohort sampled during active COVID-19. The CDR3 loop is CASSLSTENEQFF. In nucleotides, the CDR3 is TGTGCCAGCAGCTTGTCCACTGAAAATGAGCAGTTCTTC.